One sample yielded the 9 T cell receptor beta chains listed below, sequenced in a study of blood T cell repertoires in COVID-19. Libraries were prepared by immunoSEQ multiplex PCR; TCRdb keeps only in-frame clonotypes and omits some of them. This table has about 250,000 clones, around 86% appearing once. Sequencing used PBMCs or T cells enriched from blood (not recorded which). These receptor sequences come from a man aged 35-49 years who had recovered from COVID-19.

The rearrangement joins TRBV9 to TRBJ2-2; 11 bases match TRBD1. CDR1 and CDR2 (germline): SGDLS, YYNGEE. V lost 3 bases and J lost 4; bases outside the gene matches: 5. The CDR3 runs to 16 residues. This CDR3 reads CASSGGQGAGTGELFF. Written as DNA, the CDR3 is TGTGCCAGCAGCGGCGGACAGGGGGCGGGCACCGGGGAGCTGTTTTTT.

This clone has only one observation. The chain is built from TRBV3-1 (or the pseudogene TRBV3-2) and TRBJ2-5; no definite D call. CDR1 and CDR2 from the germline V gene are LGHDT and YNNKEL (reference sequence). V lost 11 bases and J 5 bases, leaving 18 bases between the germline ends. The CDR3 runs to 13 residues. The CDR3 is CASGYTSRETQYF. CDR3 in DNA: TGTGCCTCGGGTTATACCTCCCGGGAGACCCAGTACTTC.

This clone occurred once. The sample contains more than one DNA sequence encoding this CDR3. The rearrangement uses TRBV18 and TRBJ1-4; D is undetermined. The length of the CDR3 is 13 residues. CDR1 KGHSH and CDR2 LQKENI come from the germline V gene. The V end was cut by 3 bases, the J end by 3 bases, with 5 bases between. The CDR3 loop reads CASSPAANEKLFF. Written as DNA, the CDR3 is TGTGCCAGCTCACCGGCGGCTAATGAAAAACTGTTTTTT.

This chain joins TRBV27 and TRBJ1-6; D perhaps matches TRBD1 (6 bases). The CDR3 loop spans 14 amino acids. Germline V lookup: CDR1 MNHEY, CDR2 SMNVEV (reference sequence). Trimming took 4 bases from V and 8 from J, leaving 12 bases between them. The CDR3 region is CASSYRDTDSPLHF. The CDR3 DNA reads TGTGCCAGCAGTTACCGGGACACCGATTCACCCCTCCACTTT.

V usage is TRBV6-5 and J usage is TRBJ1-3; weak D call: TRBD1 (6 bases). Germline V gene data show CDR1 as MNHEY and CDR2 as SVGAGI. Trimming removed 3 bases from V and 4 bases from J, with 13 bases in between. The CDR3 loop spans 15 amino acids. CDR3 coding DNA: TGTGCCAGCAGTTATTCTGGGGGCTCGGGAAACACCATATATTTT. This translates into CASSYSGGSGNTIYF.

V gene TRBV20-1 combines with J gene TRBJ2-5, with D unresolved. Germline V gene data show CDR1 as DFQATT and CDR2 as SNEGSKA (reference sequence). The V and J ends lost 3 bases and 3 bases respectively, with 5 bases between them. This CDR3 is 11 amino acids long. CDR3 residues: CSASPEETQYF. Here the CDR3 DNA reads TGCAGTGCTAGCCCAGAAGAGACCCAGTACTTC.

This chain connects TRBV3-1 (or the pseudogene TRBV3-2) to TRBJ2-1, with TRBD2 as a possible D gene (5 bases). With 0 bases removed from V and 8 bases from J, the gap between germline ends came to 8 bases. The length of the CDR3 is 13 residues. Germline-derived CDR1 and CDR2 are LGHDT and YNNKEL (reference sequence). CDR3 residues: CASSQDRRDEQFF. The CDR3 region has the DNA TGTGCCAGCAGCCAAGACAGGCGGGATGAGCAGTTCTTC.

The V call is TRBV4-1, the J call TRBJ1-2; the D gene is possibly TRBD1 (6 bases). The CDR3 runs to 16 residues. V gave up 2 bases and J gave up 5 bases, with 18 bases separating them. From germline, CDR1 is MGHRA and CDR2 YSYEKL. The CDR3 nucleotides read TGCGCCAGCAGCCAACCGGTTCGGACAGCGCGGTATGGCTACACCTTC. Amino acids: CASSQPVRTARYGYTF.

The chain couples TRBV10-1 to TRBJ2-7; 13 bases line up with TRBD2. Germline trimming cut 6 bases from V and 2 bases from J; bases unmatched to any gene: 4. The CDR3 extends over 15 amino acids. Germline CDR1 is WNHNN and CDR2 is SYGVQD (reference sequence). In nucleotides, the CDR3 is TGCGCCAGCAGGGGGACTAGCGGGGTAACCTACGAGCAGTACTTC. Residues: CASRGTSGVTYEQYF.